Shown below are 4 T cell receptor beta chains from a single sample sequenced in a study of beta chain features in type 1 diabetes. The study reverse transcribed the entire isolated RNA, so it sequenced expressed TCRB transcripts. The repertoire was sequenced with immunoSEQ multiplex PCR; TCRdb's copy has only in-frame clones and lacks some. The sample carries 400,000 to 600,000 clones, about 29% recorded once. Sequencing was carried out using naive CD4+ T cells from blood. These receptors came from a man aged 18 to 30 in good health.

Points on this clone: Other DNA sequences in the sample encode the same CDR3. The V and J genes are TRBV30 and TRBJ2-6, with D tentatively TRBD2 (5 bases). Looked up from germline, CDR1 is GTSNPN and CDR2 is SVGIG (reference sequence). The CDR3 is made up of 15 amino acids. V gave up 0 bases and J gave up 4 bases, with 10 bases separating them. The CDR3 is CAWSVRRSGANVLTF. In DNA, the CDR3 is TGTGCCTGGAGTGTACGGAGGTCCGGGGCCAACGTCCTGACTTTC.

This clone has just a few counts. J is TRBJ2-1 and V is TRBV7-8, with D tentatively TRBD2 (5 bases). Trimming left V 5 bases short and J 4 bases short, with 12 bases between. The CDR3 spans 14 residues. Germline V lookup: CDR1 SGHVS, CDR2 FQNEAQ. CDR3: CASSESPGYNEQFF. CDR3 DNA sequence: TGTGCCAGCAGCGAATCCCCGGGATACAATGAGCAGTTCTTC.

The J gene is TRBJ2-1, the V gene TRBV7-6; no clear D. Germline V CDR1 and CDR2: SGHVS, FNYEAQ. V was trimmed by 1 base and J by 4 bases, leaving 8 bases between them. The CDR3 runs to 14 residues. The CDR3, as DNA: TGTGCCAGCAGCTTAGTTGTGGGTTACAATGAGCAGTTCTTC. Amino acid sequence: CASSLVVGYNEQFF.

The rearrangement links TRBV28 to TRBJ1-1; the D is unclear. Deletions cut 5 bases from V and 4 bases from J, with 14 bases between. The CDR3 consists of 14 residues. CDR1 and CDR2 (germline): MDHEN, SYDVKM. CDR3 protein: CASSVRQAVTEAFF. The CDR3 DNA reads TGTGCCAGCAGTGTACGACAAGCCGTCACTGAAGCTTTCTTT. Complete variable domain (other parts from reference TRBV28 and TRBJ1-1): DVKVTQSSRYLVKRTGEKVFLECVQDMDHENMFWYRQDPGLGLRLIYFSYDVKMKEKGDIPEGYSVSREKKERFSLILESASTNQTSMYLCASSVRQAVTEAFFGQGTRLTVV.